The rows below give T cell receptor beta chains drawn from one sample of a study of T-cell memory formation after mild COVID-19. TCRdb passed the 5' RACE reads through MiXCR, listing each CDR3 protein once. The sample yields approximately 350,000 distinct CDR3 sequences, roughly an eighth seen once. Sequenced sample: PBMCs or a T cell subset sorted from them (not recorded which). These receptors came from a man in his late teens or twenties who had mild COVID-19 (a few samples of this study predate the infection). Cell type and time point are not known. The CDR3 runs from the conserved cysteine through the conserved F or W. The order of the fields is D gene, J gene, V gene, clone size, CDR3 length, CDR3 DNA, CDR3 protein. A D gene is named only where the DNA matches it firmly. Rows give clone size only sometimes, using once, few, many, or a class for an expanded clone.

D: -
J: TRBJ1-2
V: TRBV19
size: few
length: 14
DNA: TGTGCCAGTAGTATTGGGGGAGAGGTCTATGGCTACACCTTC
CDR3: CASSIGGEVYGYTF

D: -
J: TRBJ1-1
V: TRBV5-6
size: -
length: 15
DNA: TGTGCCAGCAGCCTCCCGGGGTCGCTGAACACTGAAGCTTTCTTT
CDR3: CASSLPGSLNTEAFF

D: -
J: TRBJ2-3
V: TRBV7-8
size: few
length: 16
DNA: TGTGCCAGCAGCCTGGGGGCCTACCCTAGCACAGATACGCAGTATTTT
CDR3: CASSLGAYPSTDTQYF

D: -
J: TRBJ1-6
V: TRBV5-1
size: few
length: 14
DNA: TGCGCCAGCAGAGAGGTCGAGGGGAATTCACCCCTCCACTTT
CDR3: CASREVEGNSPLHF

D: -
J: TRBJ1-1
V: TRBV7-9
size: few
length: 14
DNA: TGTGCCAGCACCCCACAGGACCTGATCACTGAAGCTTTCTTT
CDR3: CASTPQDLITEAFF

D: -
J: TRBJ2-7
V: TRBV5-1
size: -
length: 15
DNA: TGCGCCAGCAGCCCTGGGGCAGGGGGGACCTACGAGCAGTACTTC
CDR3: CASSPGAGGTYEQYF

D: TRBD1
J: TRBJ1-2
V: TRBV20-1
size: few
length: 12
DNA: TGCAGTGCTAGCCGACAGGGGGGTGGCTACACCTTC
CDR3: CSASRQGGGYTF

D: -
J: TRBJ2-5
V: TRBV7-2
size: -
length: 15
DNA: TGTGCCAGCAGCCTAAAGGACAGACCCCAAGAGACCCAGTACTTC
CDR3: CASSLKDRPQETQYF

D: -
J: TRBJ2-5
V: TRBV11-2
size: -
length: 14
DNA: TGTGCCAGCAGCCCCTGGGAGGCCCAAGAGACCCAGTACTTC
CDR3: CASSPWEAQETQYF

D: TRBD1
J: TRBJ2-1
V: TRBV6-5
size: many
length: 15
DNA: TGTGCCAGCACTTCCCGCCCGACAGGGGGTTCTGAGCAGTTCTTC
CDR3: CASTSRPTGGSEQFF

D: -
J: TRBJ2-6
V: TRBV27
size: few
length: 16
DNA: TGTGCCAGCAGCACTTACGGGCGATCTGGGGCCAACGTCCTGACTTTC
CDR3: CASSTYGRSGANVLTF

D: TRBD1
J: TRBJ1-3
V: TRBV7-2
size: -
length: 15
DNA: TGTGCCAGCAGCTCCAAGCGGACAGGAGGAAACACCATATATTTT
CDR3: CASSSKRTGGNTIYF

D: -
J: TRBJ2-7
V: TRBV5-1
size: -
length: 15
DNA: TGCGCCAGCAGGTTGGGAGCGGCCGAGGGCTACGAGCAGTACTTC
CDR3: CASRLGAAEGYEQYF

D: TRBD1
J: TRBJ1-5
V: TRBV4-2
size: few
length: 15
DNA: TGTGCCAGCAGCCAAGATCAGGACAGGGATCAGCCCCAGCATTTT
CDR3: CASSQDQDRDQPQHF

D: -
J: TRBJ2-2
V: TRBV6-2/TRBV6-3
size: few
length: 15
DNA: TGTGCCAGCAGTTACGGGCCAGTATACACCGGGGAGCTGTTTTTT
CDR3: CASSYGPVYTGELFF

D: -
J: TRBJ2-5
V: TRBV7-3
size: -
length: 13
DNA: TGTGCCAGCAGCTTGAAAGGGGGAGGGACCCAGTACTTC
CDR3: CASSLKGGGTQYF

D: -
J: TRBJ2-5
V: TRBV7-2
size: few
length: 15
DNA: TGTGCCAGCAGCTTATACCGGGACTTCCAAGAGACCCAGTACTTC
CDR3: CASSLYRDFQETQYF

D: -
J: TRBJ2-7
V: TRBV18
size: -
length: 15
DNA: TGTGCCAGCTCACCTCAACCAGGGAGCTCCTACGAGCAGTACTTC
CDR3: CASSPQPGSSYEQYF

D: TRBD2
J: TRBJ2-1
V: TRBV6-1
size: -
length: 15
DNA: TGTGCCAGCAGTGTACTGGCGGGGGGTTCGAATGAGCAGTTCTTC
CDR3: CASSVLAGGSNEQFF

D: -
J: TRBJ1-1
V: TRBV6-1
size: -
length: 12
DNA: TGTGCCAGCAGGGGAGGGACGGGAGAAGCTTTCTTT
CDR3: CASRGGTGEAFF

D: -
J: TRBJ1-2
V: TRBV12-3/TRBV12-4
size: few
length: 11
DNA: TGTGCCAGCAGGGACATTGGCGGCTACACCTTC
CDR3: CASRDIGGYTF

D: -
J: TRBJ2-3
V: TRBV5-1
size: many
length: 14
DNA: TGTGCCAGCAGCTTCGGGGGGCCCACAGATACGCAGTATTTT
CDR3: CASSFGGPTDTQYF

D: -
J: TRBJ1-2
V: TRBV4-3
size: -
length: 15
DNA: TGCGCCAGCAGCCAAGATGAGCCGCTACCGGTGGGCTACACCTTC
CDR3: CASSQDEPLPVGYTF

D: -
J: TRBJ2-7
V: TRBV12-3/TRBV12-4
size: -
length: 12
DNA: TGTGCCAGCAGTTGGGGGCGCTACGAGCAGTACTTC
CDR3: CASSWGRYEQYF

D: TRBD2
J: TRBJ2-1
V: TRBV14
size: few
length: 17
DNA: TGTGCCAGCAGCCAAGAAAGCGGGCTAGCGGGGGGTGATGAGCAGTTCTTC
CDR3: CASSQESGLAGGDEQFF

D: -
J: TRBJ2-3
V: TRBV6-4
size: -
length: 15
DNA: TGTGCCACCCGGAGGTCGGGGCTACGCACAGATACGCAGTATTTT
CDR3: CATRRSGLRTDTQYF

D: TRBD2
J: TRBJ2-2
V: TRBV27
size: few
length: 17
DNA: TGTGCCAGCAGAACTGTCATAGCGGGGGGAAACACCGGGGAGCTGTTTTTT
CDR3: CASRTVIAGGNTGELFF

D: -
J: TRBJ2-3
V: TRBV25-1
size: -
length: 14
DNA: TGTGCCAGCAGTGAATCCTACTCCGGAGATACGCAGTATTTT
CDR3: CASSESYSGDTQYF

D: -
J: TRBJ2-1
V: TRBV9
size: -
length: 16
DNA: TGTGCCAGCAGCGTAGGCGGTAGCAGCTCCTACAATGAGCAGTTCTTC
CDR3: CASSVGGSSSYNEQFF

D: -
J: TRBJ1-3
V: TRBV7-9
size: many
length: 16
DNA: TGTGCCAGCAGCTTACGCCACAAGGACTCTGGAAACACCATATATTTT
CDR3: CASSLRHKDSGNTIYF

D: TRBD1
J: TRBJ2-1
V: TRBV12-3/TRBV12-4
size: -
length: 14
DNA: TGTGCCAGCATCCCGGGACAGGGGGCGCCGGGGCAGTTCTTC
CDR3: CASIPGQGAPGQFF

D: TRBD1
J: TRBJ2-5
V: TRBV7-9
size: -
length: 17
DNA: TGTGCCAGCAGCTCGGGACAGGGCGGTTGGGAGGGCGAGACCCAGTACTTC
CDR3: CASSSGQGGWEGETQYF

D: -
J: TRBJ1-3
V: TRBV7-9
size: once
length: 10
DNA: TGTGCCAGCAGCTTAACCACCATATATTTT
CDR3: CASSLTTIYF

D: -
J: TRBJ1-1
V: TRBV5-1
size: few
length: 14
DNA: TGCGCCAGCAGCTTTCAAGGTACGAGCACTCAAGCTTTCTTT
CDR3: CASSFQGTSTQAFF

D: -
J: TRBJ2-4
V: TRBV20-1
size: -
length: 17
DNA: TGCAGTGCTAGTGATTGGAGGGGTTCACCTGAGCCTCTTATTCAGTACTTC
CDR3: CSASDWRGSPEPLIQYF

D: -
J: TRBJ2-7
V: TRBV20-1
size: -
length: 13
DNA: TGCAGTGCTAGGAAGGAGTCCTCCTACGAGCAGTACTTC
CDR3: CSARKESSYEQYF

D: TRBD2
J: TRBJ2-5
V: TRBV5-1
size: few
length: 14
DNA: TGCGCCAGCAGTGAACCGGGAGGGAGAGAGACCCAGTACTTC
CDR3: CASSEPGGRETQYF

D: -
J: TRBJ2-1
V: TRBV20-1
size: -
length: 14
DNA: TGCAGTGTCTTGACTACGAGCTCCTACAATGAGCAGTTCTTC
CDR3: CSVLTTSSYNEQFF

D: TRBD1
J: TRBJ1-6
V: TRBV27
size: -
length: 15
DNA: TGTGCCAGCAGTTTATCCGAGACAGGGAACTCACCCCTCCACTTT
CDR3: CASSLSETGNSPLHF

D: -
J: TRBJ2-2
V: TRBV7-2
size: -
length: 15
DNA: TGTGCCAGCAGCTTAGCTAACAGTATCACCGGGGAGCTGTTTTTT
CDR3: CASSLANSITGELFF

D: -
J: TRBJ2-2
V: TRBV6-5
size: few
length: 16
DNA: TGTGCCAGCAGACTTGGGGGGCTTAGCGGCACCGGGGAGCTGTTTTTT
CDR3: CASRLGGLSGTGELFF

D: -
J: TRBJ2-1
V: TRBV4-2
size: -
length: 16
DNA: TGTGCCAGCAGCCTAGGAGTCGGCTACCAGAACAATGAGCAGTTCTTC
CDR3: CASSLGVGYQNNEQFF

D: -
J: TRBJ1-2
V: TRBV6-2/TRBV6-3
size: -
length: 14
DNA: TGTGCCAGCAGTTCCTGGCCCCCGAGGGACGGCTACACCTTC
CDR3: CASSSWPPRDGYTF

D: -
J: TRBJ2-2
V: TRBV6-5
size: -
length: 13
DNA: TGTGCCAGCATCCCGGTTGGAGGCGGGGAGCTGTTTTTT
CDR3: CASIPVGGGELFF

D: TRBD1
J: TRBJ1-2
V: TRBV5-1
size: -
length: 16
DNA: TGCGCCAGCAGGCCCGGGACAGGGGGAGCTAACTATGGCTACACCTTC
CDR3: CASRPGTGGANYGYTF

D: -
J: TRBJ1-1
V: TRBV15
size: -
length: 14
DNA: TGTGCCACCAGCAGACTGAGAATGAACACTGAAGCTTTCTTT
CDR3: CATSRLRMNTEAFF

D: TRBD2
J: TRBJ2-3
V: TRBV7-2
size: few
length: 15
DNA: TGTGCCAGCAGCCGAGCGGGGACTAGCACAGATACGCAGTATTTT
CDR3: CASSRAGTSTDTQYF

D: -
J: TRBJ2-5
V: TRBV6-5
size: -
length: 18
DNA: TGTGCCAGCAGTTACTCCGGGGGGCACAGCCCCGGCAAAGAGACCCAGTACTTC
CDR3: CASSYSGGHSPGKETQYF

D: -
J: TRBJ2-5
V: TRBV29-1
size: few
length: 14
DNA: TGCAGCGTTGAAGATCTACCTCTTCGGGAGACCCAGTACTTC
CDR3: CSVEDLPLRETQYF

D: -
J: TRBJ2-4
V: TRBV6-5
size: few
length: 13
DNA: TGTGCCAGCAGTTACTCTTCACAGGACATTCAGTACTTC
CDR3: CASSYSSQDIQYF

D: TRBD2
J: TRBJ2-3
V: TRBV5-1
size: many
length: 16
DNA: TGCGCCAGCAGGGCCTTCAGCGGGGGGGCTGGAGATACGCAGTATTTT
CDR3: CASRAFSGGAGDTQYF

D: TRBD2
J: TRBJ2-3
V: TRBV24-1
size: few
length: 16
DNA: TGTGCCACCAGTGACCGGAGCGGGGGGCCCACAGATACGCAGTATTTT
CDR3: CATSDRSGGPTDTQYF

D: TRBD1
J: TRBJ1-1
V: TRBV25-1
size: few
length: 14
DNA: TGTGCCAGCACCTGGACAGGGGGGAACACTGAAGCTTTCTTT
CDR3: CASTWTGGNTEAFF

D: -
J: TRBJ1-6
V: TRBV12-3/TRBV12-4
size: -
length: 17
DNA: TGTGCCAGCAGGGCCGGGAGAAAGAGCTCCTATAATTCACCCCTCCACTTT
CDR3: CASRAGRKSSYNSPLHF

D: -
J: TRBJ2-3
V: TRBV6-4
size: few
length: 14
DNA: TGTGCCAGCAGTGAAGCCAGGGGGGCAGATACGCAGTATTTT
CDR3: CASSEARGADTQYF